These 21 T cell receptor beta chains came from one sample sequenced in a study of shared clonotypes between healthy human individuals. TCRdb keeps only in-frame clones here, not all; method: immunoSEQ multiplex PCR. The sample lists hundreds of thousands of clones; approximately 96% were seen once. CD8 cells classed as naive were CD45RO-negative and positively selected for CCR7, excluding terminally differentiated effector memory CD45RA+ cells. Sequencing was performed on naive CD8+ T cells sorted from blood. Receptors originate from a woman between 25 and 40 years old in good health.

The J gene is TRBJ2-7, the V gene TRBV5-6; D unclear. The CDR3 has 12 residues. The germline V and J ends were trimmed by 2 bases and 4 bases, with 7 bases remaining between them. The germline V gene has CDR1 SGHDT and CDR2 YYEEEE. The CDR3 region is CASSFTSYEQYF. In nucleotides, the CDR3 is TGTGCCAGCAGCTTTACAAGTTACGAGCAGTACTTC.

The CDR3 region is CASSPGNTIYF. The CDR3 DNA reads as TGTGCCAGCAGCCCCGGAAACACCATATATTTT. This chain joins TRBV9 and TRBJ1-3; D ambiguous. The CDR3 extends over 11 amino acids. Per germline, CDR1 SGDLS and CDR2 YYNGEE. With 4 bases removed from V and 4 bases from J, the gap between germline ends came to 3 bases.

Notes on this clone: The sample has other DNA sequences that encode this CDR3 too. V gene TRBV7-9 combines with J gene TRBJ1-4, with unresolved D. Germline loops: CDR1 SEHNR, CDR2 FQNEAQ (reference sequence). Trimming removed 0 bases at V and 1 base at J, with 12 bases between. This CDR3 region has 17 residues. This CDR3 reads CASSLALGGVTNEKLFF. Written as DNA, the CDR3 is TGTGCCAGCAGCTTAGCTCTGGGTGGGGTAACTAATGAAAAACTGTTTTTT.

The chain links TRBV4-1 to TRBJ2-5; TRBD1 might be the D (5 bases). The end of the DNA fits TRBJ2-7 better, so the J call may be wrong. CDR1 MGHRA and CDR2 YSYEKL come from the germline V gene. This CDR3 spans 15 amino acids. The CDR3 DNA follows: TGCGCCAGCTCGGGCAGGGTCGTCTCGTCCTACGAGCAGTACTTC. It yields the protein CASSGRVVSSYEQYF.

The rearrangement joins TRBV4-2 to TRBJ2-4; D not resolved. Trimming took off 0 bases at V and 1 base at J, with 7 bases between the two ends. This CDR3 comprises 15 residues. The germline gives CDR1 LGHNA, CDR2 YNFKEQ. The CDR3 bases are TGTGCCAGCAGCCAAGAAGCGTTCGCCAAAAACATTCAGTACTTC. Translated: CASSQEAFAKNIQYF.

On this clone: Other DNA sequences within the sample encode an identical CDR3. The chain uses TRBV6-5 and TRBJ1-1; tentative D call: TRBD1 (5 bases). Germline CDR1 reads MNHEY; CDR2 reads SVGAGI. The length of the CDR3 is 11 residues. Trimming shortened V by 4 bases and J by 5 bases, and 5 bases separated the two germline ends. CDR3 protein: CASSSGTEAFF. CDR3 coding DNA: TGTGCCAGCAGTTCAGGGACTGAAGCTTTCTTT.

The chain employs TRBV28 and TRBJ2-1, with 8 bases aligning to TRBD1. The CDR3 is 13 residues long. Losses at the gene ends were 8 bases for V and 8 bases for J; bases not matched to a gene: 8. The V gene's germline CDR1 is MDHEN and CDR2 SYDVKM. The CDR3 protein is CASGTGGIYEQFF. DNA for the CDR3: TGTGCCAGCGGGACAGGCGGTATCTATGAGCAGTTCTTC.

The chain is built from TRBV7-2 and TRBJ2-5, with D possibly being TRBD2 (6 bases). This CDR3 region has 15 residues. The V end was cut by 1 base, the J end by 4 bases, with 13 bases between. The V gene's germline CDR1 is SGHTA and CDR2 FQGNSA. The CDR3 protein is CASSLVGGIRETQYF. The CDR3 nucleotides read TGTGCCAGCAGCTTAGTAGGCGGGATTAGAGAGACCCAGTACTTC. Filled out from reference TRBV7-2 and TRBJ2-5, the complete variable domain reads GAGVSQSPSNKVTEKGKDVELRCDPISGHTALYWYRQSLGQGLEFLIYFQGNSAPDKSGLPSDRFSAERTGGSVSTLTIQRTQQEDSAVYLCASSLVGGIRETQYFGPGTRLLVL.

The rearrangement links TRBV6-5 to TRBJ2-1; 7 positions match TRBD2. The junction had 1 base not matched to a gene; V was cut back by 2 bases and J by 6 bases. CDR1 and CDR2 from the germline V gene are MNHEY and SVGAGI. The CDR3 is made up of 13 amino acids. This chain's CDR3 is CASSYGTTNEQFF. The CDR3 nucleotides are TGTGCCAGCAGTTACGGGACTACCAATGAGCAGTTCTTC.

This clone was seen once. The CDR3 coding sequence is TGTGCCAGCAGCTTAGGGGTGGGGGCAGGGGTCTACGAGCAGTACTTC. Translating gives CASSLGVGAGVYEQYF. The chain joins TRBV13 to TRBJ2-7, with D tentatively TRBD1 (6 bases). Germline V gene lookup returns CDR1 PRHDT and CDR2 FYEKMQ (reference sequence). CDR3 length: 16 residues. Between the trimmed V and J ends, which lost 0 bases and 3 bases, there was a span of 15 bases.

The rearrangement links TRBV27 to TRBJ1-2; D might be TRBD1 (5 bases). This CDR3 has 13 residues. Trimming removed 3 bases from V and 7 bases from J, with 12 bases in between. The germline CDR1 and CDR2 sequences are MNHEY and SMNVEV (reference sequence). Here the CDR3 reads CASSFQGVSGYTF. The CDR3 region has the DNA TGTGCCAGCAGTTTTCAAGGGGTGTCTGGCTACACCTTC.

This clone was detected only a few times. The chain is built from TRBV4-1 and TRBJ1-1; unclear D gene. CDR3 size: 13 residues. V was trimmed by 3 bases and J by 6 bases, leaving 11 bases between them. Germline V gene data show CDR1 as MGHRA and CDR2 as YSYEKL. The CDR3 coding sequence is TGCGCCAGCAGCCAGTTCCGGGAGTCTGAAGCTTTCTTT. Translating gives CASSQFRESEAFF.

A single count supports this clone. The V call is TRBV4-1, the J call TRBJ2-5; perhaps TRBD1 as D (6 bases). The last part of the DNA fits TRBJ2-7 better; the J call may be wrong. CDR3 size: 18 residues. The germline V gene encodes CDR1 MGHRA and CDR2 YSYEKL. This CDR3 reads CASSQVSFRGQNSYEQYF. The DNA for the CDR3 is TGCGCCAGCAGCCAAGTATCTTTTCGGGGACAAAATTCCTACGAGCAGTACTTC.

As regards this clone: In the same sample, other DNA sequences code for this CDR3. V is TRBV13 and J is TRBJ2-7; the D gene is possibly TRBD2 (5 bases). This CDR3 contains 13 residues. Germline lookup yields CDR1 PRHDT and CDR2 FYEKMQ (reference sequence). The V and J ends lost 0 bases and 4 bases respectively, with 7 bases between them. The CDR3: CASSLGRGYEQYF. The CDR3 bases are TGTGCCAGCAGCTTAGGCCGGGGATACGAGCAGTACTTC. The variable domain in full, with the rest retrieved from reference TRBV13 and TRBJ2-7, is AAGVIQSPRHLIKEKRETATLKCYPIPRHDTVYWYQQGPGQDPQFLISFYEKMQSDKGSIPDRFSAQQFSDYHSELNMSSLELGDSALYFCASSLGRGYEQYFGPGTRLTVT.

The chain combines TRBV15 with TRBJ2-1; D may be TRBD2 (5 bases). Trimming removed 5 bases at V and 8 bases at J, with 13 bases between. Per the germline V gene, CDR1 is LNHNV and CDR2 is YYDKDF (reference sequence). This CDR3 is 13 amino acids long. The CDR3 loop is CATSGTGWDEQFF. CDR3 sequence (DNA): TGTGCCACCAGCGGAACGGGATGGGATGAGCAGTTCTTC. The full variable domain, rest sourced from reference TRBV15 and TRBJ2-1, is DAMVIQNPRYQVTQFGKPVTLSCSQTLNHNVMYWYQQKSSQAPKLLFHYYDKDFNNEADTPDNFQSRRPNTSFCFLDIRSPGLGDTAMYLCATSGTGWDEQFFGPGTRLTVL.

The chain uses TRBV19 and TRBJ1-6, with 7 bases identical to TRBD1. The V and J ends lost 5 bases and 7 bases, in that order; junction bases with no gene match: 8. The CDR3 runs 15 residues. Germline CDR1 reads LNHDA; CDR2 reads SQIVND (reference sequence). The chain's CDR3 is CASSGGQDYNSPLHF. As DNA, the CDR3 is TGTGCCAGTAGTGGAGGACAGGACTACAATTCACCCCTCCACTTT.

This chain connects TRBV28 to TRBJ2-7, with D maybe TRBD2 (6 bases). With 3 bases removed from V and 3 bases from J, the gap between germline ends came to 12 bases. CDR1 and CDR2 (germline): MDHEN, SYDVKM. The CDR3 runs 14 residues. The CDR3 sequence is CASSFRGNYYEQYF. In nucleotides, the CDR3 is TGTGCCAGCAGTTTTCGGGGGAACTACTACGAGCAGTACTTC.

The chain has TRBV4-2 and TRBJ2-7; D might be TRBD1 (6 bases). Germline V lookup: CDR1 LGHNA, CDR2 YNFKEQ. Trimming pared 1 base from V and 5 bases from J, leaving 15 bases between. The CDR3 runs to 15 residues. The CDR3 DNA reads as TGTGCCAGCAGCCAAGTTGGGGGCAGGGTCGACGAGCAGTACTTC. It yields the protein CASSQVGGRVDEQYF.

The rearrangement links TRBV27 to TRBJ2-3; 13 bases agree with TRBD2. Germline V gene data show CDR1 as MNHEY and CDR2 as SMNVEV (reference sequence). The CDR3 extends over 16 amino acids. V shed 5 bases, J shed 6 bases, and the junction held 8 bases outside the gene matches. The CDR3 sequence is CASSPWTSGSLDTQYF. CDR3 nucleotides: TGTGCCAGCAGTCCGTGGACTAGCGGGAGTCTGGATACGCAGTATTTT.

V gene TRBV2 combines with J gene TRBJ1-2; D is unclear. This CDR3 is built from 9 residues. Trimming left V 9 bases short and J 8 bases short, with 7 bases between. Germline CDR1 is SNHLY and CDR2 is FYNNEI. Here the CDR3 reads CASSPGYTF. CDR3 DNA sequence: TGTGCCAGTTCTCCCGGCTACACCTTC.

This rearrangement joins TRBV4-1 to TRBJ2-1; TRBD2 aligns across 12 bases. Germline CDR1 is MGHRA and CDR2 is YSYEKL. V trimming: 1 base; J trimming: 10 bases; junction bases outside the gene matches: 8. This CDR3 spans 16 amino acids. The CDR3 reads CASSQVTTSGGQEQFF. CDR3 nucleotides: TGCGCCAGCAGCCAAGTAACTACTAGCGGGGGGCAGGAGCAGTTCTTC.